Given below is one T cell receptor (beta chain) in context. Its matching antigen is unknown. Second doses were pooled across both intervals (about 4 or about 12 weeks). The entry originates in a study of T cell responses to AZD1222 COVID-19 vaccine. The study, taken as a whole, reports: Receipt of two AZD1222 doses was followed by a rise in Spike-specific TCR breadth and depth. Among spike-specific TCRs, nearly half reportedly target unmutated variant regions. A mostly white British donor set with more females was recruited, and clonal diversity was possibly underestimated.

Between the trimmed V and J ends, which lost 2 bases and 2 bases, there was a span of 7 bases. Germline lookup yields CDR1 MDHEN and CDR2 SYDVKM. The CDR3 has 14 amino acids. Data came from immunoSEQ multiplex PCR; TCRdb stores just in-frame clones and leaves some out. The sample consists of 250,000 to 300,000 clones, 94% of them appearing once. The sample here was peripheral blood, taken 28 days after the second AZD1222 dose. This clonotype was obtained from an adult who received the AZD1222 COVID-19 vaccine. The chain is built from TRBV28 and TRBJ2-1; a possible D gene is TRBD2 (5 bases). For the CDR3, the DNA is TGTGCCAGCAGTTTAAGAGGGCCCTACAATGAGCAGTTCTTC. It encodes CASSLRGPYNEQFF.